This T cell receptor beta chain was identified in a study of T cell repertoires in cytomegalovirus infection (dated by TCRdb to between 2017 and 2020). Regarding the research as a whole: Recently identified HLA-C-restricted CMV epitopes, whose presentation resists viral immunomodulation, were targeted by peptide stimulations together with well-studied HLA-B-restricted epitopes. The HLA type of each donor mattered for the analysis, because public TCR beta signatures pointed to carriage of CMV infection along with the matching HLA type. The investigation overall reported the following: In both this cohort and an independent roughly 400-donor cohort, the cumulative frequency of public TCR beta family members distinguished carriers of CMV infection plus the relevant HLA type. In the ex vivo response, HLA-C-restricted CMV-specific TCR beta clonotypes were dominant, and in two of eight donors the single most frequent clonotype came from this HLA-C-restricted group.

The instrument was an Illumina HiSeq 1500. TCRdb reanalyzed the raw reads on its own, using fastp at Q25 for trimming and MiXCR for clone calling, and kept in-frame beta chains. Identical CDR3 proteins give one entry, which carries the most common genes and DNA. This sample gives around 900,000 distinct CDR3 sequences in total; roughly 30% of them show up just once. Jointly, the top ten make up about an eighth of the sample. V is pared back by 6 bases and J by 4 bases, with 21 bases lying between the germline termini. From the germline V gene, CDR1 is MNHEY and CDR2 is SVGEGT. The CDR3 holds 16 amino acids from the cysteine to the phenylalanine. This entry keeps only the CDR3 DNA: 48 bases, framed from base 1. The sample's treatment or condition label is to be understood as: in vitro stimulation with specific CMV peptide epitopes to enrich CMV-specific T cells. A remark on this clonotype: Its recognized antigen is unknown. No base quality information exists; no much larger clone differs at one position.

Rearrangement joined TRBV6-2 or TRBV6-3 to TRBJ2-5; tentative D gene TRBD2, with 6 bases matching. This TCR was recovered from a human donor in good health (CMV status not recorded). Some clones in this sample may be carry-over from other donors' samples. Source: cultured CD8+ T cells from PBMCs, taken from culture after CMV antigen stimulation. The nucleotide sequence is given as TGTGCCAGCAGCCGACCCGGCGGGGTCAGCGGAGAGACCCAGTACTTC. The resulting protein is CASSRPGGVSGETQYF.